The 25 T cell receptor beta chains below all came from one sample that was sequenced in a study of PD-1 blockade in mismatch repair-deficient tumors. Method: immunoSEQ multiplex PCR; TCRdb's copy keeps in-frame clones and lacks some. Counted here are 70,000 to 90,000 clones, about 82% occurring once; the ten biggest clones make up roughly 6%. The sequencing used peripheral blood, collected 44 weeks after starting pembrolizumab. The receptors were gathered from an adult with mismatch repair-deficient cancer.

The chain uses TRBV11-3 and TRBJ2-3; a weak D match, TRBD2 (5 bases). Trimming left V 6 bases short and J 8 bases short, with 12 bases between. The germline V gene has CDR1 SGHNT and CDR2 YENEEA. This CDR3 is 12 amino acids long. Here the CDR3 reads CASSIAEGTQYF. The CDR3 nucleotides are TGTGCCAGCAGTATCGCCGAGGGTACGCAGTATTTT. The complete variable domain, with remaining parts taken from reference TRBV11-3 and TRBJ2-3, reads EAGVVQSPRYKIIEKKQPVAFWCNPISGHNTLYWYLQNLGQGPELLIRYENEEAVDDSQLPKDRFSAERLKGVDSTLKIQPAELGDSAVYLCASSIAEGTQYFGPGTRLTVL.

This rearrangement joins TRBV5-1 to TRBJ2-5, with unresolved D. CDR1 is SGHRS, CDR2 YFSETQ, per germline. The CDR3 extends over 14 amino acids. The V end was cut by 6 bases, the J end by 5 bases, with 17 bases between. Here the CDR3 DNA reads TGCGCCAGCAAGCTTCAGCACAGCGCCGAGACCCAGTACTTC. Residues: CASKLQHSAETQYF.

This chain joins TRBV13 and TRBJ2-1; perhaps TRBD1 as D (5 bases). V was clipped by 3 bases and J by 6 bases, with 9 bases between them. The CDR3 contains 13 residues. The germline V gene encodes CDR1 PRHDT and CDR2 FYEKMQ (reference sequence). The CDR3 nucleotides read TGTGCCAGCAGCTTCGACAGAACCAATGAGCAGTTCTTC. Its protein product is CASSFDRTNEQFF.

For the CDR3, the DNA is TGCGCCAGCAGCTTGGGGCAGAACACAGATACGCAGTATTTT. Translation: CASSLGQNTDTQYF. The chain has TRBV5-1 and TRBJ2-3; D is ambiguous. The V end was cut by 0 bases, the J end by 2 bases, with 7 bases between. The CDR3 consists of 14 residues. Germline CDR1 SGHRS, CDR2 YFSETQ.

This chain uses TRBV11-2 with TRBJ1-4, with 10 bases aligning to TRBD1. Germline V gives CDR1 SGHAT, CDR2 FQNNGV. The CDR3 has 15 residues. Unmatched junction bases numbered 5, after V lost 5 bases and J lost 5 bases. In DNA form, the CDR3 reads TGTGCCAGCAGCCCCCCGGGACAGGGGAATGAAAAACTGTTTTTT. It yields the protein CASSPPGQGNEKLFF.

This clone has just one count. The chain carries TRBV9 and TRBJ2-7; 13 bases are shared with TRBD2. Germline values: CDR1 SGDLS, CDR2 YYNGEE. Unmatched junction bases numbered 9, after V lost 3 bases and J lost 3 bases. The CDR3 sequence is 17 residues long. The CDR3 sequence is CASSAGTGTSGIYEQYF. CDR3 DNA: TGTGCCAGCAGCGCTGGAACCGGGACTAGCGGGATCTACGAGCAGTACTTC.

The V call is TRBV7-2, the J call TRBJ2-3, with a tentative D call TRBD1 (6 bases). Germline V CDR1 and CDR2: SGHTA, FQGNSA. Trimming cost V 3 bases and J 3 bases, with 10 bases left between them. CDR3 length equals 14 residues. In DNA form, the CDR3 reads TGTGCCAGCAGCTTCGACAGGAGTACAGATACGCAGTATTTT. Encoded protein: CASSFDRSTDTQYF.

V and J are TRBV30 and TRBJ2-2, with 7 nucleotides matching TRBD2. Germline V CDR1 and CDR2: GTSNPN, SVGIG (reference sequence). J was trimmed by 5 bases and V by 3 bases; bases with no gene match: 6. There are 14 residues in the CDR3. The CDR3: CAWRRGRATGELFF. The CDR3, as DNA: TGTGCCTGGAGACGGGGGAGGGCGACCGGGGAGCTGTTTTTT.

The V call is TRBV5-1, the J call TRBJ2-1; 12 positions match TRBD2. Per the germline V gene, CDR1 is SGHRS and CDR2 is YFSETQ. V shed 0 bases and J 3 bases; nucleotides not matched to a gene: 4. There are 17 residues in the CDR3. CDR3 nucleotides: TGCGCCAGCAGCTTGGGCCTGACTAGCGGGAGCTACAATGAGCAGTTCTTC. This codes for CASSLGLTSGSYNEQFF.

The gene calls are TRBV5-1 and TRBJ2-7; TRBD1 matches 7 bases. V lost 5 bases to trimming and J lost 3 bases; unmatched junction nucleotides: 5. The CDR3 spans 13 residues. Germline loops: CDR1 SGHRS, CDR2 YFSETQ. Here the CDR3 reads CASRRDRNYEQYF. DNA of the CDR3: TGCGCCAGCAGAAGGGACAGAAACTACGAGCAGTACTTC. The variable domain in full, with the rest retrieved from reference TRBV5-1 and TRBJ2-7, is KAGVTQTPRYLIKTRGQQVTLSCSPISGHRSVSWYQQTPGQGLQFLFEYFSETQRNKGNFPGRFSGRQFSNSRSEMNVSTLELGDSALYLCASRRDRNYEQYFGPGTRLTVT.

DNA for the CDR3: TGCGCCAGCAGCTTGGAACCAGGGCGGCGGGCTTTCTTT. Protein product: CASSLEPGRRAFF. The rearrangement uses TRBV5-1 and TRBJ1-1; maybe TRBD1 (5 bases). The V gene's germline CDR1 is SGHRS and CDR2 YFSETQ. The CDR3 totals 13 residues. The germline V and J ends were trimmed by 0 bases and 11 bases, with 14 bases remaining between them.

This clone has just a few counts. The chain links TRBV2 to TRBJ1-1; maybe TRBD1 (5 bases). The CDR3 is 13 residues long. V was pared by 10 bases and J by 1 base, with 13 bases between. The V gene's germline CDR1 is SNHLY and CDR2 FYNNEI. CDR3 in amino acids: CATTSTENTEAFF. DNA of the CDR3: TGTGCCACCACCTCGACAGAGAACACTGAAGCTTTCTTT.

The chain recombines TRBV27 with TRBJ2-2, with TRBD2 identical over 8 bases. The CDR3 covers 15 residues. V was pared by 6 bases and J by 0 bases, with 3 bases of the junction left unmatched. The germline V gene has CDR1 MNHEY and CDR2 SMNVEV (reference sequence). The CDR3 nucleotides are TGTGCCAGCAGGCGTAGCGGGGCGAACACCGGGGAGCTGTTTTTT. It encodes CASRRSGANTGELFF.

The chain couples TRBV5-5 to TRBJ1-1; 8 bases align to TRBD1. The CDR3 consists of 13 residues. Germline assignment: CDR1 SGHKS and CDR2 YYEKEE (reference sequence). The V and J ends lost 4 bases and 5 bases, in that order; junction bases with no gene match: 4. DNA for the CDR3: TGTGCCAGCAGCCCCGACAGGGGTACTGAAGCTTTCTTT. Encoded protein: CASSPDRGTEAFF.

This sequence joins TRBV29-1 and TRBJ1-1; D remains ambiguous. The CDR3 runs to 10 residues. In germline, CDR1 is SQVTM, CDR2 ANQGSEA. Trimming took off 1 base at V and 8 bases at J, with 5 bases between the two ends. The CDR3: CSVEGREAFF. The CDR3 DNA reads as TGCAGCGTTGAAGGAAGAGAAGCTTTCTTT.

The gene calls are TRBV15 and TRBJ2-1, with 14 bases matching TRBD2. Per the germline V gene, CDR1 is LNHNV and CDR2 is YYDKDF (reference sequence). This CDR3 contains 14 residues. The V and J ends lost 5 bases and 8 bases, in that order; junction bases with no gene match: 2. The CDR3 DNA reads TGTGCCACCAGCGGGACTAGCGGGAGATATGAGCAGTTCTTC. As protein: CATSGTSGRYEQFF.

V gene TRBV28 combines with J gene TRBJ2-3, with TRBD1 matching 10 bases. The CDR3 length is 16 residues. V gave up 5 bases and J gave up 6 bases; unmatched junction bases: 11. Germline V gives CDR1 MDHEN, CDR2 SYDVKM. This chain's CDR3 is CASSARDRDRGDTQYF. The CDR3 DNA sequence: TGTGCCAGCAGTGCCCGAGACCGGGACAGGGGCGATACGCAGTATTTT.

The V and J genes are TRBV2 and TRBJ1-2; D gene unclear. The CDR3 is made up of 16 amino acids. Per germline, CDR1 SNHLY and CDR2 FYNNEI. Trimming pared 1 base from V and 5 bases from J, leaving 17 bases between. The CDR3 nucleotides read TGTGCCAGCAGTGAAGAATGGGTGGACCGACTATATGGCTACACCTTC. As protein: CASSEEWVDRLYGYTF.

V is TRBV7-2 and J is TRBJ2-6; TRBD2 aligns across 8 bases. The germline CDR1 and CDR2 sequences are SGHTA and FQGNSA. This CDR3 has 19 residues. V lost 0 bases to trimming and J lost 2 bases; unmatched junction nucleotides: 9. In DNA, the CDR3 is TGTGCCAGCAGCTTAGCGGGGACTAGTCTCTGGGCTGGGGCCAACGTCCTGACTTTC. Translation: CASSLAGTSLWAGANVLTF.

Turning to this clone: The sample carries other DNA sequences with the same CDR3. The rearrangement links TRBV5-4 to TRBJ2-3, with D hard to call. The V gene lost 4 bases and the J gene lost 0 bases, with 3 bases spanning the gap. Germline V CDR1 and CDR2: SGHNT, YYREEE (reference sequence). The CDR3 extends over 12 amino acids. The CDR3 DNA reads TGTGCCAGCAGCCTGAGCACAGATACGCAGTATTTT. This sequence encodes CASSLSTDTQYF. Looking up the rest from reference TRBV5-4 and TRBJ2-3 gives the full variable domain: ETGVTQSPTHLIKTRGQQVTLRCSSQSGHNTVSWYQQALGQGPQFIFQYYREEENGRGNFPPRFSGLQFPNYSSELNVNALELDDSALYLCASSLSTDTQYFGPGTRLTVL.

This clone appeared many times. The chain is built from TRBV5-1 and TRBJ1-1; possible D gene TRBD1, 5 bases. CDR3 length: 15 amino acids. Deletions cut 3 bases from V and 11 bases from J, with 23 bases between. Germline V lookup: CDR1 SGHRS, CDR2 YFSETQ. CDR3 loop: CASSWDPDPSLRAFF. For the CDR3, the DNA is TGCGCCAGCAGCTGGGACCCGGACCCGTCCCTAAGGGCTTTCTTT.

The chain carries TRBV7-9 and TRBJ2-3, with D possibly matching TRBD2 (7 bases). Per the germline V gene, CDR1 is SEHNR and CDR2 is FQNEAQ (reference sequence). The CDR3 length is 17 residues. The germline V and J ends were trimmed by 1 base and 3 bases, with 17 bases remaining between them. CDR3 in amino acids: CASSLVGGRGGTDTQYF. As DNA, the CDR3 is TGTGCCAGCAGCTTAGTAGGCGGGAGAGGGGGGACAGATACGCAGTATTTT. The full variable domain, completed using reference TRBV7-9 and TRBJ2-3, is DTGVSQNPRHKITKRGQNVTFRCDPISEHNRLYWYRQTLGQGPEFLTYFQNEAQLEKSRLLSDRFSAERPKGSFSTLEIQRTEQGDSAMYLCASSLVGGRGGTDTQYFGPGTRLTVL.

The chain recombines TRBV18 with TRBJ2-1; TRBD1 matches at 9 bases. With 2 bases clipped from V and 10 bases from J, the junction kept 6 bases outside the gene matches. The CDR3 extends over 14 amino acids. Germline CDR1 reads KGHSH; CDR2 reads LQKENI. The DNA for the CDR3 is TGTGCCAGCTCACCATCGACAGGGGGTAGGGAGCAGTTCTTC. Encoded protein: CASSPSTGGREQFF.

The chain carries TRBV5-1 and TRBJ1-5, with no clear D. The germline CDR1 and CDR2 sequences are SGHRS and YFSETQ. The CDR3 sequence is 13 residues long. V lost 2 bases, J lost 6 bases, and 9 bases lay in between. The CDR3 reads CASSFTSGQPQHF. CDR3 in DNA: TGCGCCAGCAGCTTTACCAGCGGTCAGCCCCAGCATTTT. Using reference TRBV5-1 and TRBJ1-5 for the parts outside the CDR3, the full variable domain is KAGVTQTPRYLIKTRGQQVTLSCSPISGHRSVSWYQQTPGQGLQFLFEYFSETQRNKGNFPGRFSGRQFSNSRSEMNVSTLELGDSALYLCASSFTSGQPQHFGDGTRLSIL.

The gene calls are TRBV19 and TRBJ1-2, with 7 bases matching TRBD1. Looked up from germline, CDR1 is LNHDA and CDR2 is SQIVND (reference sequence). This CDR3 has 15 residues. V lost 2 bases and J lost 2; bases outside the gene matches: 5. For the CDR3, the DNA is TGTGCCAGTAGTATAAAGCGGGACAGAAACTATGGCTACACCTTC. It codes for CASSIKRDRNYGYTF. Full variable domain (missing parts from reference TRBV19 and TRBJ1-2): DGGITQSPKYLFRKEGQNVTLSCEQNLNHDAMYWYRQDPGQGLRLIYYSQIVNDFQKGDIAEGYSVSREKKESFPLTVTSAQKNPTAFYLCASSIKRDRNYGYTFGSGTRLTVV.